Detailed here is one T cell receptor (beta chain). Its target is not known. The data belong to a study of blood T cells in healthy people across ages. V gave up 0 bases and J gave up 1 base, with 7 bases separating them. Germline V lookup: CDR1 SQVTM, CDR2 ANQGSEA. The CDR3 has 13 amino acids. Peripheral blood from each donor was collected in a volume of ten milliliters. At least 5 micrograms of total RNA were extracted per sample. Findings of the study overall: Older individuals had lower TCR beta diversity per million T cells (the decline was roughly linear).

A sample-barcoded 5' primer and a J-beta primer mix were used in a second PCR of about 7 to 11 cycles. TCRdb analysed the 5' RACE reads with MiXCR anew, one entry per CDR3 protein. The sample shows fewer than 700,000 distinct CDR3 sequences, less than 60% of them seen only once. The chain combines TRBV29-1 with TRBJ2-7, with D unclear. The sequenced sample was blood. This TCR came from a man at least 80 years old in good health. CDR3 sequence reads: CSVEETHSYEQYF. The CDR3 DNA is TGCAGCGTTGAAGAGACTCATTCCTACGAGCAGTACTTC.